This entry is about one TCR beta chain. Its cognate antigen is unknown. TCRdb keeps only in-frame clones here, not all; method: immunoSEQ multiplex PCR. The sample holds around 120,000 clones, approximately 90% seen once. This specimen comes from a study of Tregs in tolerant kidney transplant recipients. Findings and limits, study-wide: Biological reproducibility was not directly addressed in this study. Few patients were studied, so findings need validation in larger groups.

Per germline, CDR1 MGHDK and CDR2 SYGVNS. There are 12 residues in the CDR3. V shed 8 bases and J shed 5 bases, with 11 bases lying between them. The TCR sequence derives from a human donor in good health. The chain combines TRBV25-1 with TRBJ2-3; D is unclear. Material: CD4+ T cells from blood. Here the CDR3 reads CASAFSGDTQYF. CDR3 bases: TGTGCCAGCGCATTCTCCGGAGATACGCAGTATTTT.